This TCR beta chain was recorded in a study of T cell repertoires in aging, cancer and after chemotherapy. Overall study context: Donors were grouped into six age bands spanning 30 or younger through 70 or older.

Multiplex touch-down PCR with TRB-A/B primers amplified rearranged V-D-J TRB sequences. TCRdb re-derived calls from the multiplex PCR reads in MiXCR, one entry per CDR3 protein. The sample has about 5,800 distinct CDR3 sequences; 23% are singletons. Study-wide results and caveats: In healthy donors, age-related TCR diversity loss mainly reflected lost richness. Thymic emigration or peripheral T cell expansion may be impaired by lymphoid organ infiltration in hematological cancer.

Germline CDR1 reads LNHNV; CDR2 reads YYDKDF (reference sequence). Trimming stripped 1 base from V and 7 bases from J, with 14 bases between. The CDR3 runs 15 residues. The template was genomic DNA from peripheral blood, not RNA. By its share, this clonotype is medium-sized. The antigen remains unidentified. The receptor's source is a human donor with a blood cancer. V usage is TRBV15 and J usage is TRBJ2-4; D is undetermined. The sequenced material came from blood. CDR3 sequence reads: CATSRGQVLENIQYF. The CDR3 nucleotides are TGTGCCACCAGCAGAGGCCAGGTCCTGGAGAACATTCAGTACTTC.